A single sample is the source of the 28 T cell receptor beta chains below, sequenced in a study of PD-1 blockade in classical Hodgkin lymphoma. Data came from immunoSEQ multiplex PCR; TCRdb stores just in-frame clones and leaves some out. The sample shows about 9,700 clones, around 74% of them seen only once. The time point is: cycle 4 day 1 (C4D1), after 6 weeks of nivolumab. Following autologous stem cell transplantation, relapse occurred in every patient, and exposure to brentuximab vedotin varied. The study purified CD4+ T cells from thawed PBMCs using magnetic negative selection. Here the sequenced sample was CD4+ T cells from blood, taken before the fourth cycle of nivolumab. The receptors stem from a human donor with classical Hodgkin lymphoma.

The CDR3 region is CASRVPGPSDTQYF. CDR3 DNA: TGTGCCAGCAGGGTTCCGGGGCCATCCGATACGCAGTATTTT. The genes are TRBV2 and TRBJ2-3; possibly TRBD1 or TRBD2 for D (5 bases each). The CDR3 sequence is 14 residues long. Trimming stripped 6 bases from V and 6 bases from J, with 16 bases between. Germline values: CDR1 SNHLY, CDR2 FYNNEI.

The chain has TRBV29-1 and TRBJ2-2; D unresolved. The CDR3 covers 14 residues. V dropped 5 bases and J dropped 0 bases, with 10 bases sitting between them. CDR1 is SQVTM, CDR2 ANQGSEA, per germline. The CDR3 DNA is TGCAGCGTTTCCCCCGCCTCGAACACCGGGGAGCTGTTTTTT. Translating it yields CSVSPASNTGELFF.

CDR3 DNA sequence: TGTGCCAGCACCCCGGGAGGGGGCGCCTTTATTGGCTACACCTTC. This sequence encodes CASTPGGGAFIGYTF. This chain uses TRBV28 with TRBJ1-2; TRBD1 matches 7 bases. The CDR3 spans 15 residues. CDR1 and CDR2 from the germline V gene are MDHEN and SYDVKM. The ends lost 7 bases at V and 7 bases at J; junction bases unmatched: 15.

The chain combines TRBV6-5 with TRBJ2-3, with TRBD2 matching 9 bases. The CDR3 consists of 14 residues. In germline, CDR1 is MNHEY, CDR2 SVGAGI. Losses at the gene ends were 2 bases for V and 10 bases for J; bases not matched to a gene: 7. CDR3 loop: CASSYGLAGEAQYF. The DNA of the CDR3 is TGTGCCAGCAGTTACGGGTTAGCGGGGGAAGCGCAGTATTTT.

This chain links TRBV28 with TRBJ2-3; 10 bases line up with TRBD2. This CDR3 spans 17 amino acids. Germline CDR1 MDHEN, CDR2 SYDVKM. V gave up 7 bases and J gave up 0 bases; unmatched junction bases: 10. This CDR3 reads CASTPPSGGVSTDTQYF. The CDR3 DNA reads TGTGCCAGCACCCCGCCCAGCGGGGGGGTTAGCACAGATACGCAGTATTTT.

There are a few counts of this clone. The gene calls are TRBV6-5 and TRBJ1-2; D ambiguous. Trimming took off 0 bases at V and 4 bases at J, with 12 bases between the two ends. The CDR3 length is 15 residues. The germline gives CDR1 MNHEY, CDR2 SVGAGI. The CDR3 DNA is TGTGCCAGCAGTTACTCGGGCAGAAAGGGCTATGGCTACACCTTC. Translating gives CASSYSGRKGYGYTF.

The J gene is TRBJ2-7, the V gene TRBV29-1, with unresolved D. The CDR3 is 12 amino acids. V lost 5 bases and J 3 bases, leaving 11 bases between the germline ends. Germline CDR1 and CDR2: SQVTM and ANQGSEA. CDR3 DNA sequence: TGCAGCGTTCGTGGCTCTGACTACGAGCAGTACTTC. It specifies CSVRGSDYEQYF.

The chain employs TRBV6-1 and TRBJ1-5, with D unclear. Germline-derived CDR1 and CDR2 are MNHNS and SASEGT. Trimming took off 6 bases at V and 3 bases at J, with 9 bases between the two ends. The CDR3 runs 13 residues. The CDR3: CASSQVDNQPQHF. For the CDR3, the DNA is TGTGCCAGCAGCCAGGTCGACAATCAGCCCCAGCATTTT.

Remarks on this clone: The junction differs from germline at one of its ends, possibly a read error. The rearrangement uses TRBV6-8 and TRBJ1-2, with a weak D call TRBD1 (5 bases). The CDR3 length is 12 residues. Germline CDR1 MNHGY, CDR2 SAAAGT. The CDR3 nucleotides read TGTGCCAGCAGTGTGACAGCTGATGGCTACACTTTC. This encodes CASSVTADGYTF.

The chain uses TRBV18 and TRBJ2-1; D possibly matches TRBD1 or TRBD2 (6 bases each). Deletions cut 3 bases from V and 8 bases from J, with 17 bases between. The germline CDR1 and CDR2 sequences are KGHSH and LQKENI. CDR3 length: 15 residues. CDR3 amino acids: CASSPIIDRGDEQFF. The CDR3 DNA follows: TGTGCCAGCTCACCCATAATAGATAGGGGGGATGAGCAGTTCTTC. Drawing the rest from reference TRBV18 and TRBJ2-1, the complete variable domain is NAGVMQNPRHLVRRRGQEARLRCSPMKGHSHVYWYRQLPEEGLKFMVYLQKENIIDESGMPKERFSAEFPKEGPSILRIQQVVRGDSAAYFCASSPIIDRGDEQFFGPGTRLTVL.

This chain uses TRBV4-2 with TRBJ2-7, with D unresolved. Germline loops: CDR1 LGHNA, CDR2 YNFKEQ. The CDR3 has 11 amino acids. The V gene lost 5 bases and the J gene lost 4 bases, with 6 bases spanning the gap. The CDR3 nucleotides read TGTGCCAGCAGCTTGCAATACGAGCAGTACTTC. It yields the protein CASSLQYEQYF.

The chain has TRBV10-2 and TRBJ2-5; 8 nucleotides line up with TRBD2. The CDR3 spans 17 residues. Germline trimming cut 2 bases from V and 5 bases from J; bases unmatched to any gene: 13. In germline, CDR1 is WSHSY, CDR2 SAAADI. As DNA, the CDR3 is TGCGCCAGCAGTGAGGCCGGCGGGGGGACAACCGGGGAGACCCAGTACTTC. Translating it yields CASSEAGGGTTGETQYF.

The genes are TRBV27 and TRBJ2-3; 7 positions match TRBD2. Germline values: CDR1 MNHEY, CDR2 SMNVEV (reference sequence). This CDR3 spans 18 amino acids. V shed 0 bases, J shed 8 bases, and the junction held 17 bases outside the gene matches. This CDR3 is CASSLSSGFASGLSTQYF. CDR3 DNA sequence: TGTGCCAGCAGTTTATCGTCGGGGTTCGCTAGCGGATTATCTACGCAGTATTTT.

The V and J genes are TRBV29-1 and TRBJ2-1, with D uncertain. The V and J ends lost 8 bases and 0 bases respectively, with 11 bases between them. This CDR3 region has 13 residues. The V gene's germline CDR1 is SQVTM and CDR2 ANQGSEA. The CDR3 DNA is TGCAGCTTCAGGCCTAGCTCCTACAATGAGCAGTTCTTC. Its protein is CSFRPSSYNEQFF.

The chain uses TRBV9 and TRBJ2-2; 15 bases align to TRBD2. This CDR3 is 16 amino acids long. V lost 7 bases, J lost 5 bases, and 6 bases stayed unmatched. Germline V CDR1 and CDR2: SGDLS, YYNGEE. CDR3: CASGLAGGRTTGELFF. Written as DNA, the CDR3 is TGTGCCAGCGGACTAGCGGGGGGGCGAACGACCGGGGAGCTGTTTTTT. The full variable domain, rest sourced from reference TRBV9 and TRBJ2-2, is DSGVTQTPKHLITATGQRVTLRCSPRSGDLSVYWYQQSLDQGLQFLIQYYNGEERAKGNILERFSAQQFPDLHSELNLSSLELGDSALYFCASGLAGGRTTGELFFGEGSRLTVL.

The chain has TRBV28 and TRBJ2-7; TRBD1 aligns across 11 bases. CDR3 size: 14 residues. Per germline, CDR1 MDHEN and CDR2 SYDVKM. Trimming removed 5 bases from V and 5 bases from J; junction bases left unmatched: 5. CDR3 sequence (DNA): TGTGCCAGCAGTAGGGACAGGGGGTTCGACGAGCAGTACTTC. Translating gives CASSRDRGFDEQYF.

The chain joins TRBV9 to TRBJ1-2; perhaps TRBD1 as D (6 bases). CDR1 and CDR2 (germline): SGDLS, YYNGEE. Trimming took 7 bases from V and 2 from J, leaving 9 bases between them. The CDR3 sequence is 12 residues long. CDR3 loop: CASEGGNYGYTF. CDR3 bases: TGTGCCAGCGAGGGGGGCAACTATGGCTACACCTTC.

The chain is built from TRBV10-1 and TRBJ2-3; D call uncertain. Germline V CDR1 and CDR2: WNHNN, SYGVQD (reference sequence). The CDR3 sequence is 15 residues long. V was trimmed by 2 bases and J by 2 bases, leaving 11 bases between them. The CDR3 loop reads CASSEQRTPTDTQYF. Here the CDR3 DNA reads TGCGCCAGCAGTGAGCAACGGACCCCCACAGATACGCAGTATTTT.

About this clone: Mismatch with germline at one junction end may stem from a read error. CDR3 in amino acids: CASSYLGQARGTF. CDR3 nucleotide sequence: TGTGCCAGCAGTTACTTGGGACAGGCTCGTGGGACTTTC. The rearrangement uses TRBV6-5 and TRBJ1-2, with 8 bases identical to TRBD1. The length of the CDR3 is 13 residues. CDR1 and CDR2 (germline): MNHEY, SVGAGI.

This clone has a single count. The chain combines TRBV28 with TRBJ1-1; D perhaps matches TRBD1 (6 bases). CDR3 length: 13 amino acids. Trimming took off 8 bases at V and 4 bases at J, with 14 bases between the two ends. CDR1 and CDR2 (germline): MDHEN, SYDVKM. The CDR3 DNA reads TGTGCCAGCTACGGGGGGCCGGGCACTGAAGCTTTCTTT. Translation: CASYGGPGTEAFF.

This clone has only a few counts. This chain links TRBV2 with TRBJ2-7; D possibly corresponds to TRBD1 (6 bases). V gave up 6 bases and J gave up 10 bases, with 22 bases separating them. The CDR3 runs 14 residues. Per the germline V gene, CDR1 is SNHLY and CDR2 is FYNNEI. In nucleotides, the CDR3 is TGTGCCAGCAGACTGCATCCTAGGGACATTTATCAGTACGTC. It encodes CASRLHPRDIYQYV.

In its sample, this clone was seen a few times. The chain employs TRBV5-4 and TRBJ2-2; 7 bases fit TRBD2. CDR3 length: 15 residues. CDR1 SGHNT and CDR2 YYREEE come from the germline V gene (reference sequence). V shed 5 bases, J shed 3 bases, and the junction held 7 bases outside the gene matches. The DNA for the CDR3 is TGTGCCAGCAGTGGGAGGGCCGGTTACACCGGGGAGCTGTTTTTT. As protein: CASSGRAGYTGELFF.

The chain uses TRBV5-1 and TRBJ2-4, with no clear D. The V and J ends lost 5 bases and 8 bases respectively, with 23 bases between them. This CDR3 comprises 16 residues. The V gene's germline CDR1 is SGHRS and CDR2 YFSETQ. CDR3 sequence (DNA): TGCGCCAGCAGTATAGGGTCCCATCAAGGAGAGGACATTCAGTACTTC. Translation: CASSIGSHQGEDIQYF.

CDR3: CASSGRQGASGSPLHF. The CDR3 nucleotides are TGTGCCAGCAGCGGACGACAGGGGGCCTCGGGGTCACCCCTCCACTTT. V is TRBV9 and J is TRBJ1-6, with 10 bases matching TRBD1. The CDR3 has 16 amino acids. CDR1 SGDLS and CDR2 YYNGEE come from the germline V gene. J was trimmed by 10 bases and V by 3 bases; bases with no gene match: 10.

The CDR3 region is CASSELRGGSGMISSQYF. The CDR3 nucleotides are TGCGCCAGCAGTGAGTTGCGGGGGGGCTCGGGGATGATTTCCTCGCAGTATTTT. The V and J genes are TRBV10-1 and TRBJ2-3; 9 bases agree with TRBD2. The V gene's germline CDR1 is WNHNN and CDR2 SYGVQD (reference sequence). The CDR3 sequence is 18 residues long. J lost 10 bases, V lost 1 base, and 18 bases had no gene match.

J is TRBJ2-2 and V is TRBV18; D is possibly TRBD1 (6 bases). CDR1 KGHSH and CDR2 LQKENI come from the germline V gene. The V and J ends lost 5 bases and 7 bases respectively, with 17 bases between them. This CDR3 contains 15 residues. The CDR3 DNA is TGTGCCAGCTCATCCCCCAGGGGCGGAGGCGGGGAGCTGTTTTTT. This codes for CASSSPRGGGGELFF.

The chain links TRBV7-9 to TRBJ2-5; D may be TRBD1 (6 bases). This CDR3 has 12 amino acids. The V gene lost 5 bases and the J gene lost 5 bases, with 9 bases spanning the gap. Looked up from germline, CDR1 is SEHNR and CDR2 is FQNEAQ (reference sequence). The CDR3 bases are TGTGCCAGCAGCGCCCAGGGGGAGACCCAGTACTTC. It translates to CASSAQGETQYF.

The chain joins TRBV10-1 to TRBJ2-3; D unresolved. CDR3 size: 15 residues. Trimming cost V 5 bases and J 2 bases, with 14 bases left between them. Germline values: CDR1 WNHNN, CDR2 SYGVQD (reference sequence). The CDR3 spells CASSPGWEATDTQYF. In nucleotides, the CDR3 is TGCGCCAGCAGTCCTGGGTGGGAAGCCACAGATACGCAGTATTTT.